This TCR beta chain was sequenced in a study of Graves' ophthalmopathy and Graves' hyperthyroidism. The authors amplified TCR beta CDR3 regions, and they did so from RNA transcripts for repertoire sequencing. A first-round RT-PCR used HTBI primers, followed by a second-round multiplex PCR. TCRdb fed the multiplex PCR reads into MiXCR, producing one record per CDR3 protein. The sample has roughly 500,000 distinct CDR3 sequences; 13% to 15% are singletons. CDR1 SQVTM and CDR2 ANQGSEA come from the germline V gene. V gave up 5 bases and J gave up 1 base, with 14 bases separating them. The CDR3 runs to 14 residues. The sample holds many counts of this clonotype. Its antigen is not known. Moderate-to-severe activity, CAS ≥3, NOSPECS ≥4 and duration under 3 months were recorded for donors with ophthalmopathy. Diagnosis relied on clinical symptoms, serum thyroxine, TRAb, thyroid ultrasound and orbital computed tomography. Out of roughly 9.3 ml of fresh peripheral blood, PBMCs were obtained.

General observations from the study: Most expanded thyroid clonotypes above 0.001 frequency also appeared in blood.

This chain joins TRBV29-1 and TRBJ1-1; D is possibly TRBD1 (6 bases). This receptor was identified in a woman aged 25 to 45 with Graves' ophthalmopathy. The sample consisted of blood. The CDR3 sequence: CSVPKGVTNTEAFF. In nucleotides, the CDR3 is TGCAGCGTTCCCAAGGGGGTGACGAACACTGAAGCTTTCTTT. The full variable domain, with the rest looked up from reference TRBV29-1 and TRBJ1-1, is SAVISQKPSRDICQRGTSLTIQCQVDSQVTMMFWYRQQPGQSLTLIATANQGSEATYESGFVIDKFPISRPNLTFSTLTVSNMSPEDSSIYLCSVPKGVTNTEAFFGQGTRLTVV.